This T cell receptor (beta chain) is from a study of PD-L1 blockade in urothelial cancer. The CDR3 length is 17 residues. The V and J ends lost 2 bases and 3 bases, in that order; junction bases with no gene match: 8. Per germline, CDR1 SEHNR and CDR2 FQNEAQ (reference sequence). Profiled with immunoSEQ multiplex PCR; TCRdb holds only in-frame clones, not every one. The sample lists tens of thousands of clones, about 86% occurring once. As for time point: pretreatment peripheral blood. Per patient, between 1 and 8 samples were collected at pretreatment and on-treatment time points. The sequence was obtained from a man between 70 and 80 years old with urothelial cancer. The V call is TRBV7-9, the J call TRBJ2-1; TRBD2 agrees at 9 bases. The source material was PBMCs, sampled around atezolizumab (anti-PD-L1) treatment. CDR3 amino acids: CASSLRGLAGNYNEQFF. CDR3 sequence (DNA): TGTGCCAGCAGCTTAAGAGGGCTAGCGGGGAACTACAATGAGCAGTTCTTC.